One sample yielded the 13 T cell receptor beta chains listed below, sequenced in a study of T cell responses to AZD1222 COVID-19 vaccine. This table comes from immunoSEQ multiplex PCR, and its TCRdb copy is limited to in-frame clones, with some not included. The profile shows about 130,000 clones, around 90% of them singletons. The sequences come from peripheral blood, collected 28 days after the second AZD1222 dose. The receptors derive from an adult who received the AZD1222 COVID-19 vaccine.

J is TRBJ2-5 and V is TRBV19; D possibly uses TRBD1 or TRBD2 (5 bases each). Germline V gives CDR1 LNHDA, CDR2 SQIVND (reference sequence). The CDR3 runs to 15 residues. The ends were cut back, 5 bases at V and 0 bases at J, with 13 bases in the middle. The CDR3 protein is CASSLRGLDQETQYF. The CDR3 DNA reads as TGTGCCAGTAGTCTCCGGGGCCTCGACCAAGAGACCCAGTACTTC.

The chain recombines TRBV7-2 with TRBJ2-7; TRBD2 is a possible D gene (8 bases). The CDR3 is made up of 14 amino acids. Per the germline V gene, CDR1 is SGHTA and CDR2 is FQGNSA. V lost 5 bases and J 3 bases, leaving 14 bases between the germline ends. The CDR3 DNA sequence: TGTGCCAGCAGCCCACAGGGGACTAGCTACGAGCAGTACTTC. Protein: CASSPQGTSYEQYF. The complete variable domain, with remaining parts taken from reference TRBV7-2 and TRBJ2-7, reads GAGVSQSPSNKVTEKGKDVELRCDPISGHTALYWYRQSLGQGLEFLIYFQGNSAPDKSGLPSDRFSAERTGGSVSTLTIQRTQQEDSAVYLCASSPQGTSYEQYFGPGTRLTVT.

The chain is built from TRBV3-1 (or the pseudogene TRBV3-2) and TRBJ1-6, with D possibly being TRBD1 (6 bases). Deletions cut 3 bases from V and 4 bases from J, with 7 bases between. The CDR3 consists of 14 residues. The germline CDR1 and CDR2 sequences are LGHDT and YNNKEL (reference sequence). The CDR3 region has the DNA TGTGCCAGCAGCCAGACAGGTTATAATTCACCCCTCCACTTT. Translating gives CASSQTGYNSPLHF.

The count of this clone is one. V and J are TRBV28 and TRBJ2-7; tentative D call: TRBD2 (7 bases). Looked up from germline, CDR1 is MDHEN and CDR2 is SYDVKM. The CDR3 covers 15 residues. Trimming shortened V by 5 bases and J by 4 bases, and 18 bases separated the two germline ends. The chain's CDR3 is CASSQSVGGVYEQYF. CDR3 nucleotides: TGTGCCAGCAGTCAATCAGTAGGGGGGGTGTACGAGCAGTACTTC.

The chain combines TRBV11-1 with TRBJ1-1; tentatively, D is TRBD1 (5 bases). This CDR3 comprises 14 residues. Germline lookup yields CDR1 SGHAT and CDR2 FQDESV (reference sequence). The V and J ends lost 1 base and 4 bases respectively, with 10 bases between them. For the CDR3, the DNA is TGTGCCAGCAGCTTAGAAGAGCAGGGCACTGAAGCTTTCTTT. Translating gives CASSLEEQGTEAFF.

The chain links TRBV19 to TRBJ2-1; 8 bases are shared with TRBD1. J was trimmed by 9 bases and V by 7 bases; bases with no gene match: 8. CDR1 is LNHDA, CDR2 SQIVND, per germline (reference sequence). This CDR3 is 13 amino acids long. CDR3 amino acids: CASMAGGLGEQFF. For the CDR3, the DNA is TGTGCCAGTATGGCAGGGGGCTTGGGTGAGCAGTTCTTC.

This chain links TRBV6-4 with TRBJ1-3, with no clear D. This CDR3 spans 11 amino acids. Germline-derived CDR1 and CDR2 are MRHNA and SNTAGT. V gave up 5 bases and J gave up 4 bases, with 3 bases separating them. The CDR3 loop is CASSQGNTIYF. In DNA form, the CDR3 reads TGTGCCAGCAGTCAGGGAAACACCATATATTTT.

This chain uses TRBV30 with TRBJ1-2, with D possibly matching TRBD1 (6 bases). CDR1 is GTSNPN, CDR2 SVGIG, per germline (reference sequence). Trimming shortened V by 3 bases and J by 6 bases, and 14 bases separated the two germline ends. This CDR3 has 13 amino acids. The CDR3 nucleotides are TGTGCCTGGAGGCTACAGGGTGGCCATGGCTACACCTTC. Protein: CAWRLQGGHGYTF.

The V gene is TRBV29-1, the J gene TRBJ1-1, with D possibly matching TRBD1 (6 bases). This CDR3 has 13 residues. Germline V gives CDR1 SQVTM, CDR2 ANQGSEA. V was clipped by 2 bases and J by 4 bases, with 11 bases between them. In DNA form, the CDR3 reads TGCAGCGTTGAACAGGGGCTCTCCACTGAAGCTTTCTTT. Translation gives CSVEQGLSTEAFF.

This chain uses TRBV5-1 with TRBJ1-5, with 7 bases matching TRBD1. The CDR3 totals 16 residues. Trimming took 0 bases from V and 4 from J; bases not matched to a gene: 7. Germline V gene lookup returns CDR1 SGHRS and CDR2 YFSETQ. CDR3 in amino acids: CASSLVRGTVNQPQHF. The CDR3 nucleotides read TGCGCCAGCAGCTTGGTTCGTGGGACAGTTAATCAGCCCCAGCATTTT.

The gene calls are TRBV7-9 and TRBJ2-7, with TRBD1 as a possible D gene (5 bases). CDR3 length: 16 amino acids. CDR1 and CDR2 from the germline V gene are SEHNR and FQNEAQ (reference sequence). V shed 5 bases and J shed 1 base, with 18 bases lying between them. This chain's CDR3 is CASSPSLTVKSYEQYF. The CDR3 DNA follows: TGTGCCAGCAGCCCTTCCTTGACAGTAAAATCCTACGAGCAGTACTTC. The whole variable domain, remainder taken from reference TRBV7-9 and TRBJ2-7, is DTGVSQNPRHKITKRGQNVTFRCDPISEHNRLYWYRQTLGQGPEFLTYFQNEAQLEKSRLLSDRFSAERPKGSFSTLEIQRTEQGDSAMYLCASSPSLTVKSYEQYFGPGTRLTVT.

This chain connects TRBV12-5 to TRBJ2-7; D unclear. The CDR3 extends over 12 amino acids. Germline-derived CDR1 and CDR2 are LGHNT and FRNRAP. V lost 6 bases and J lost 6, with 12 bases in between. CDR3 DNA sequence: TGTGCTAGTGGGCAAAGCACGGCCGAGCAGTACTTC. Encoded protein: CASGQSTAEQYF.

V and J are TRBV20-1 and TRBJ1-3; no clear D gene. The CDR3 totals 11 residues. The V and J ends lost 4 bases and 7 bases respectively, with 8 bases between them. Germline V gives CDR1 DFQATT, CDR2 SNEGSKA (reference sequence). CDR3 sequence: CSAILGNTIYF. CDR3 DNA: TGCAGTGCTATTCTCGGGAACACCATATATTTT.